One and the same sample provided the 8 T cell receptor beta chains below, sequenced in a study of CD8 T cells in ankylosing spondylitis. TCRdb reprocessed the 5' RACE reads with MiXCR, giving one entry per CDR3 protein. The table lists approximately 300,000 distinct CDR3 sequences, around 20% of them singletons. Sequences were obtained from blood, either unsorted or a sorted T cell fraction (not recorded which). The receptors stem from a male donor with ankylosing spondylitis or in good health (not recorded which).

This clonotype was counted many times. The chain recombines TRBV3-1 with TRBJ2-1; D possibly corresponds to TRBD2 (5 bases). The germline V and J ends were trimmed by 2 bases and 2 bases, with 7 bases remaining between them. CDR1 is LGHDT, CDR2 YNNKEL, per germline (reference sequence). CDR3 length: 14 amino acids. CDR3 loop: CASSQMTTYNEQFF. The CDR3 region has the DNA TGTGCCAGCAGCCAAATGACTACCTACAATGAGCAGTTCTTC.

This clonotype turned up a few times. The chain couples TRBV3-1 to TRBJ2-2; D tentatively reads TRBD1 or TRBD2 (6 bases each). Germline CDR1 LGHDT, CDR2 YNNKEL (reference sequence). Trimming shortened V by 1 base and J by 6 bases, and 9 bases separated the two germline ends. The CDR3 is 14 amino acids. CDR3 DNA sequence: TGTGCCAGCAGCCAAGTGAGGGGGGCCGGGGAGCTGTTTTTT. As protein: CASSQVRGAGELFF.

This chain connects TRBV4-1 to TRBJ2-5; 12 bases match TRBD2. V dropped 0 bases and J dropped 4; count of bases not matched to a gene: 9. The length of the CDR3 is 18 residues. CDR1 and CDR2 (germline): MGHRA, YSYEKL. The CDR3, as DNA: TGCGCCAGCAGCCAAGAAAGGGCTAGCGGGAGGGCCGGAGAGACCCAGTACTTC. This encodes CASSQERASGRAGETQYF.

This clonotype was observed a handful of times. The chain carries TRBV19 and TRBJ2-3; tentatively, D is TRBD2 (5 bases). The ends were cut back, 7 bases at V and 3 bases at J, with 11 bases in the middle. The germline gives CDR1 LNHDA, CDR2 SQIVND (reference sequence). This CDR3 has 13 residues. CDR3 loop: CASTARVTDTQYF. The CDR3 DNA reads as TGTGCCAGTACGGCGCGGGTGACAGATACGCAGTATTTT.

In its sample, this clonotype was seen a few times. This rearrangement joins TRBV5-1 to TRBJ2-1, with 11 bases matching TRBD2. The CDR3 runs 16 residues. V was clipped by 3 bases and J by 3 bases; unmatched bases: 5. Looked up from germline, CDR1 is SGHRS and CDR2 is YFSETQ. CDR3 region: CASSSRTSGFYNEQFF. CDR3 nucleotides: TGCGCCAGCAGCTCGCGGACTAGCGGGTTCTACAATGAGCAGTTCTTC.

This clonotype was recorded a few times. V gene TRBV29-1 combines with J gene TRBJ2-1; maybe TRBD2 (5 bases). The V gene lost 5 bases and the J gene lost 9 bases, with 11 bases spanning the gap. The germline V gene encodes CDR1 SQVTM and CDR2 ANQGSEA. There are 11 residues in the CDR3. DNA of the CDR3: TGCAGCGTTTGGGCCCGGGGTGAGCAGTTCTTC. Amino acid sequence: CSVWARGEQFF.

This clonotype was seen at least ten times. The gene calls are TRBV5-1 and TRBJ2-3; D is unresolved. There are 11 residues in the CDR3. Germline CDR1 reads SGHRS; CDR2 reads YFSETQ. V lost 4 bases, J lost 2 bases, and 2 bases lay in between. The CDR3: CASSNTDTQYF. CDR3 coding DNA: TGCGCCAGCAGCAACACAGATACGCAGTATTTT. The variable domain in full, completed from reference TRBV5-1 and TRBJ2-3, reads KAGVTQTPRYLIKTRGQQVTLSCSPISGHRSVSWYQQTPGQGLQFLFEYFSETQRNKGNFPGRFSGRQFSNSRSEMNVSTLELGDSALYLCASSNTDTQYFGPGTRLTVL.

This rearrangement joins TRBV28 to TRBJ1-4; D possibly corresponds to TRBD1 (6 bases). CDR3 length: 14 amino acids. The V end was cut by 6 bases, the J end by 6 bases, with 14 bases between. Per the germline V gene, CDR1 is MDHEN and CDR2 is SYDVKM. The CDR3, as DNA: TGTGCCAGCAGCCCCGGGGGGCGGGATGAAAAACTGTTTTTT. Encoded protein: CASSPGGRDEKLFF.